This T cell receptor beta chain was captured by sequencing in a study of blood T cell repertoires in COVID-19. Turning to the study itself: The cDNA or gDNA used as material had been derived from T cells, B-cell-depleted T cells, or PBMCs.

A note on this clone: Other DNA sequences in this sample translate to the same CDR3.

In the original processing: Quantification of nucleated cells was approximated via reference gene primer amplification. Here immunoSEQ multiplex PCR was the method, and the copy in TCRdb shows in-frame clones only, minus some. V and J calls and clone size follow that table, whereas D and trimming were derived from the DNA. This table has fewer than 400,000 clones, roughly 90% appearing once. The CDR3 runs 15 residues. V lost 2 bases, J lost 4 bases, and 16 bases lay in between. Germline values: CDR1 SGDLS, CDR2 YYNGEE. This clonotype was obtained from a woman in her 30s with COVID-19, enrolled during active disease. Input material: peripheral blood. The chain combines TRBV9 with TRBJ2-7; a possible D gene is TRBD2 (7 bases). The CDR3 region is CASSVGGGSAYEQYF. The CDR3 DNA reads TGTGCCAGCAGCGTTGGGGGCGGGAGTGCGTACGAGCAGTACTTC. Filled out from reference TRBV9 and TRBJ2-7, the complete variable domain reads DSGVTQTPKHLITATGQRVTLRCSPRSGDLSVYWYQQSLDQGLQFLIQYYNGEERAKGNILERFSAQQFPDLHSELNLSSLELGDSALYFCASSVGGGSAYEQYFGPGTRLTVT.